This record covers a single T cell receptor beta chain. This sample is part of a study of T-cell reconstitution after alpha-beta-depleted transplantation in children. The germline V gene has CDR1 SGHDN and CDR2 FVKESK. The length of the CDR3 is 16 residues. J gave up 7 bases and V 3 bases, and 11 bases lay outside the gene matches. A TCRbeta library incorporating unique molecular identifiers was prepared. TCRdb redid the calling of the PCR reads with MiXCR, one entry per CDR3 protein. The profile shows a few hundred thousand distinct CDR3 sequences, roughly 20% of them singletons. This sequence joins TRBV14 and TRBJ2-1; TRBD2 aligns across 8 bases. Sequencing used PBMCs from the stem cell graft donor, obtained from the stem cell graft. This sequence was found in a human donor who donated a stem cell graft to a child with acute myeloid leukemia. This chain's CDR3 is CASSQFKIGRVNEQFF. The CDR3 DNA sequence: TGTGCCAGCAGCCAGTTTAAGATCGGGAGGGTAAATGAGCAGTTCTTC.